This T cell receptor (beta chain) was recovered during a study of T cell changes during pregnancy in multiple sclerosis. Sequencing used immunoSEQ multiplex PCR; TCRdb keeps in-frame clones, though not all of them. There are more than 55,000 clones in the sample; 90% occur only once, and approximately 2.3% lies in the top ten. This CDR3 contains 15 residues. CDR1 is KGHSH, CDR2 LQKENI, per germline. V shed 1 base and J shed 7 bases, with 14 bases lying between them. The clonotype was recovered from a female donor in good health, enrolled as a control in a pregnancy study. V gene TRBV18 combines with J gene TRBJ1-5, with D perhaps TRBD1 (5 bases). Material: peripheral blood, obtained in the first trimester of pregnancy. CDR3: CASSPQEGQRQPQHF. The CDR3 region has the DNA TGTGCCAGCTCACCACAGGAGGGGCAGCGGCAGCCCCAGCATTTT.